This T cell receptor (beta chain) was observed in a study of human T cells and chemical hapten exposure. Study summary: In the sensitization step, 2% DPC was placed on roughly 2 cm by roughly 2 cm of upper inner arm skin. Patch tests applied 0.01% DPC to the upper back and were scored after 6 days.

Trimming cost V 7 bases and J 2 bases, with 14 bases left between them. This CDR3 spans 14 amino acids. Germline V gene sequence: CDR1 SGHVS, CDR2 FNYEAQ. This clonotype was detected a few times. Described time point: pre-sensitization, week 0. Treatment in this sample: therapeutic diphenylcyclopropenone sensitization with weekly scalp DPC. Unique molecular identifiers were attached to individual cDNA molecules within the library. In the authors' workflow: Per sample, the median was around 100,000 TCRs, with values from around 25,000 to 690,000. From the RACE reads, TCRdb called clonotypes with MiXCR, one entry per CDR3 protein. Clone size and V and J calls follow TCRdb, not the original study. The table includes 190,000 or so distinct CDR3 sequences, roughly 30% detected once.

This specimen consisted of whole blood, obtained in connection with sensitization to the hapten diphenylcyclopropenone (DPC). The source is a woman aged 25 to 45 with alopecia areata. Some clones in this sample may be carry-over from other donors' samples. V usage is TRBV7-6 and J usage is TRBJ2-5; tentatively, D is TRBD2 (5 bases). CDR3 sequence: CASTPFSGQETQYF. The CDR3 bases are TGTGCCAGCACCCCATTCTCGGGACAAGAGACCCAGTACTTC.